The clone carrying this T cell receptor beta chain was detected a few times. The target antigen is unknown. This CDR3 region has 15 residues. The ends lost 4 bases at V and 1 base at J; junction bases unmatched: 9. Germline V gene lookup returns CDR1 DFQATT and CDR2 SNEGSKA (reference sequence). This entry belongs to a study of T cell repertoires in cytomegalovirus infection. Looking at the study overall: Epitope selection comprised recently identified HLA-C-restricted CMV epitopes and well-studied HLA-B-restricted CMV epitopes. General study findings and limits: Summed frequency of shared TCR beta families picked out CMV carriers who also had the relevant HLA.

TCRdb reprocessed the reads via MiXCR and lists one record per CDR3 protein. The sample includes approximately 910,000 distinct CDR3 sequences, less than 35% seen only once; the top ten take 11% to 15%. The rearrangement uses TRBV20-1 and TRBJ2-5, with TRBD2 matching over 7 bases. The source was cultured CD8+ T cells from PBMCs, collected from culture after CMV antigen stimulation. The TCR originated in a human donor in good health (CMV status not recorded). Some clones in this sample may be carry-over from other donors' samples. The CDR3 protein is CSAIGLVGFQETQYF. CDR3 nucleotides: TGCAGTGCTATAGGACTAGTGGGATTCCAAGAGACCCAGTACTTC.